This TCR beta chain was identified during a study of control samples from healthy donors and cancer patients. The CDR3 consists of 12 residues. Germline loops: CDR1 MDHEN, CDR2 SYDVKM. Using immunoSEQ multiplex PCR, the repertoire was profiled, and TCRdb retains in-frame clones only, with some absent. The sample yields around 100,000 clones, more than 85% seen once. Sequencing was done on a sample of blood. This receptor was taken from a man in his thirties or forties in good health. This chain joins TRBV28 and TRBJ2-5; 11 positions match TRBD1. The CDR3 loop is CWDRGDQETQYF. The CDR3 bases are TGTTGGGACAGGGGGGACCAAGAGACCCAGTACTTC. Filled out from reference TRBV28 and TRBJ2-5, the complete variable domain reads DVKVTQSSRYLVKRTGEKVFLECVQDMDHENMFWYRQDPGLGLRLIYFSYDVKMKEKGDIPEGYSVSREKKERFSLILESASTNQTSMYLCWDRGDQETQYFGPGTRLLVL.